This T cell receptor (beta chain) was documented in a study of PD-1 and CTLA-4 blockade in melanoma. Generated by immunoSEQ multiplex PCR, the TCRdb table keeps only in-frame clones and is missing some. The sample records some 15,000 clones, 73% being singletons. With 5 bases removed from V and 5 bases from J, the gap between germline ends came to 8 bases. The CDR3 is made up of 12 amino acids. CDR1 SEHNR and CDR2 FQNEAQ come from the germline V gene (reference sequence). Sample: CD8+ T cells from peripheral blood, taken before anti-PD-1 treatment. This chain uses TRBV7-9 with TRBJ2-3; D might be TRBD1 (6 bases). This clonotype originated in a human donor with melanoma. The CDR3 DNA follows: TGTGCCAGCAGCCGACAGGTAGATACGCAGTATTTT. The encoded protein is CASSRQVDTQYF.